The 4 T cell receptor delta chains given below trace back to one sample, sequenced in a study of gamma-delta T cells after stem cell transplantation. TCRdb reanalysed the RT-PCR reads via CATT. The data contain 1,300 to 1,500 delta-chain clones, around 15% of them singletons. The sequenced material came from gamma-delta T cells. All receptors come from a human donor. It is not recorded whose cells these are; they may come from a transplant donor.

Concerning this clone: A read error likely explains this, since a far larger clone differs by one base. This sequence joins TRDV2 and TRDJ1, with 8 bases fitting TRDD3. The germline gives CDR1 GEAIGNYY, CDR2 EKD. This CDR3 has 15 amino acids. The V and J ends lost 1 base and 6 bases, in that order; junction bases with no gene match: 9. The CDR3 coding sequence is TGTGCCTGTGACACACTGGGGGCCCCTACCAATAAACTCATCTTT. Protein: CACDTLGAPTNKLIF.

Within the sample, this clone is large (0.1 to 1%). This CDR3 is also generated by other DNA sequences in the sample. V gene TRDV2 combines with J gene TRDJ1; TRDD2 matches at 9 bases. This CDR3 is built from 19 residues. Germline CDR1 GEAIGNYY, CDR2 EKD. With V trimmed by 0 bases and J by 4 bases, 17 bases remained unmatched. The CDR3 DNA sequence: TGTGCCTGTGACACCCACCTTCCTACAATCCGTGGGGACTACGATAAACTCATCTTT. Protein: CACDTHLPTIRGDYDKLIF.

Only a few counts were recorded for this clone. A far larger clone lies a single base away; this is likely a read error. This specimen includes other DNA sequences encoding the same CDR3. The V gene is TRDV2, the J gene TRDJ1; 10 bases are a match to TRDD3. Germline values: CDR1 GEAIGNYY, CDR2 EKD. The CDR3 consists of 19 residues. The junction had 16 bases not matched to a gene; V was cut back by 2 bases and J by 2 bases. The CDR3 DNA sequence: TGTGCCTGTGACAACCTAGGCTTCACTGGGGGATTGTATACCGATAAACTCATCTTT. It is translated as CACDNLGFTGGLYTDKLIF.

This clone was detected a few times. TCRdb's entry gives the protein of a much larger clone, which mismatches this DNA's translation at residue 6, likely from a read error; the protein reported here is translated from the DNA. The chain carries TRDV2 and TRDJ1; the D gene is possibly TRDD3 (6 bases). The germline gives CDR1 GEAIGNYY, CDR2 EKD. The CDR3 is 18 residues long. Deletions cut 0 bases from V and 0 bases from J, with 19 bases between. CDR3 sequence (DNA): TGTGCCTGTGACACCATCCGGGATAAGAGGATGTACACCGATAAACTCATCTTT. It yields the protein CACDTIRDKRMYTDKLIF.